This T cell receptor (beta chain) was profiled in a study of cytomegalovirus exposure and HLA in healthy donors. Notes on this clone: The same CDR3 arises from other DNA sequences in this sample as well.

PCR employed 60 Vbeta and 13 Jbeta primers. Assay: immunoSEQ multiplex PCR; the TCRdb copy retains only in-frame clones and omits some. The sample yields 200,000 or so clones, 78% seen once. CDR3 length: 14 residues. V lost 3 bases, J lost 4 bases, and 1 base stayed unmatched. Germline values: CDR1 SEHNR, CDR2 FQNEAQ (reference sequence). The sample comprised PBMCs. This chain connects TRBV7-9 to TRBJ1-2, with 11 positions matching TRBD1. The receptor was isolated from a woman in her thirties in good health and CMV-seropositive. CDR3 nucleotide sequence: TGTGCCAGCAGCTTGGGGACAGGGGGCTATGGCTACACCTTC. This gives the protein CASSLGTGGYGYTF.